This TCR beta chain derives from a study of blood T cell repertoires in COVID-19. At the level of the study: COVID-19 samples collected from the United States, Italy and Spain covered acute and convalescent phases.

Germline V CDR1 and CDR2: MGHDK, SYGVNS. The CDR3 runs 15 residues. V trimming: 3 bases; J trimming: 2 bases; junction bases outside the gene matches: 6. Sequencing used immunoSEQ multiplex PCR; TCRdb keeps in-frame clones, though not all of them. The sample consists of over 150,000 clones, about 88% of them appearing once. The TCR was taken from a man aged 50-59 years with COVID-19, enrolled during active disease. The chain couples TRBV25-1 to TRBJ1-2; 7 nucleotides match TRBD1. Sequenced: peripheral blood. CDR3 amino acids: CASSEGNRGNYGYTF. The CDR3 nucleotides are TGTGCCAGCAGTGAGGGGAACAGGGGAAACTATGGCTACACCTTC.